The subject of this entry is one T cell receptor beta chain. This clonotype was seen many times. No antigen is known for it. No quality values exist for individual bases; no much larger clone is one base distant. Amplification of TCR beta CDR3 regions was carried out from RNA transcripts. The TCR CDR3 was subjected to a first round of RT-PCR using the HTBI primer set and the Qiagen OneStep RT-PCR kit. Libraries were constructed in a second round of multiplex PCR, after which size selection and purification were carried out. The libraries were sequenced on an Illumina HiSeq2000 using paired-end 100 bp reads. In the original analysis: SOAPnuke was used to process the raw data, throwing out any read that contained adapters or uncalled bases, had a mean Phred below 15, or lacked an exact constant-primer or identifier match. COPE v1.2.5 was used to merge high-quality paired reads, and clonotypes were defined as unique nucleotide sequences. Clonotypes were aligned to IMGT TRBV, TRBD and TRBJ reference segments using MiTCR v1.1. The analysis was restricted to V-J combinations with a frequency above 0.0001, which together covered 99.2% of the repertoires. The TCS score was defined as F50 (clonal expansion) divided by E x V (chaos), with BLOSUM62-based TCRdist calculated between CDR3 peptides within each V-J. Welch's t-statistics and random forest reduced 450 to 600 V-J features to 13, which were used in a naive Bayes classifier (R e1071). TCRdb reprocessing: public reads trimmed at Q25 with fastp, clones called with MiXCR, in-frame beta chains kept. Duplicate CDR3 protein sequences are folded into a single record with the most common DNA and genes. TCRdb's processing, not the study's, gives the V and J calls here. This sample has approximately 370,000 distinct CDR3 sequences in its table, and roughly 15% of those were observed once. The biggest ten clones account for 30% to 35% of the sample.

Hyperthyroidism patients were newly diagnosed, with disease duration under 2 months, and aged 18 to 65 years. Any patient with an uncontrolled infection, another autoimmune disease, pregnancy or lactation was excluded. Diagnoses were established on the basis of clinical symptoms, serum thyroxine and TRAb, thyroid ultrasound, and orbital computed tomography. Blood from progressor patients was collected at the time of first diagnosis with hyperthyroidism, before any ophthalmopathy symptoms had appeared. PBMCs were isolated from about 10 ml of fresh peripheral blood by Ficoll-Paque density gradient centrifugation. Progressor patients were initially diagnosed with Graves' hyperthyroidism and developed ophthalmopathy during follow-up. Total RNA was extracted using Trizol reagent, and RNA quality was assessed on an Agilent 2100 Bioanalyzer. V loses 2 bases of germline sequence and J loses 0 bases, and the interval between the two ends is 11 bases. Measured from the cysteine to the phenylalanine, the CDR3 is 15 residues long. Only CDR3 DNA is held: 45 bases, read in frame from base 1. Taken from the germline V gene, the CDR1 and CDR2 loops are MNHEY and SVGAGI.

This sample was taken from a study of T cells in Graves' hyperthyroidism and ophthalmopathy (dated by TCRdb to about 2019). For context, the study as a whole: Peripheral blood samples were taken at the time of initial diagnosis, prior to any treatment. The paper describes TCR Vbeta CDR3 sequencing of about 140 peripheral blood samples, made up of roughly 40 ophthalmopathy patients, roughly 75 hyperthyroidism patients and some 17 progressor patients. TCR V-J signatures able to tell the groups apart were searched for in a discovery cohort of 90 to 100 patients, of whom around 43 had Graves' ophthalmopathy and roughly 58 had stable Graves' hyperthyroidism. For training and testing, the 100 or so patients in the discovery cohort were randomly divided in a 7:3 ratio. Following sampling, methimazole starting at 30 mg daily was given to hyperthyroidism patients, and high-dose intravenous methylprednisolone was given to ophthalmopathy patients. In about six Graves' hyperthyroidism patients, the study also compared T-cell repertoires from thyroid tissue with T-cell repertoires from blood. Whether ophthalmopathy could be predicted prospectively was tested in an independent validation cohort made up of under 20 hyperthyroidism patients plus 17 patients who later progressed to ophthalmopathy.

Paper-wide results and their limitations: During validation, the model predicted progression to ophthalmopathy a median of about 6.5 months ahead of onset, with just under 71% sensitivity and less than 85% specificity. Blood samples also contained most of the expanded thyroid clonotypes (frequency above 0.001), which suggests that blood repertoires may reflect thyroid immune responses. In cross-validation, a model built on a 13 V-J signature told ophthalmopathy apart from stable hyperthyroidism with approximately 90% sensitivity and about 81% specificity, and in testing the same model reached 80%/75%. No statistical method was used to fix the sample size in advance, and group allocation was not hidden from the investigators.

The TCR originated in a woman in her twenties or thirties with Graves' hyperthyroidism that later progressed to Graves' ophthalmopathy. The sequencing input was blood. The chain links TRBV6-5 with TRBJ2-7; a tentative D match to TRBD1 spans 6 bases. The sequenced DNA: TGTGCCAGCAGTTACCCGCAGGACAGCTCCTACGAGCAGTACTTC. It specifies CASSYPQDSSYEQYF.